The 2 T cell receptor beta chains in this list originate from one sample, sequenced in a study of cytomegalovirus exposure and HLA in healthy donors. The PCR made use of 60 Vbeta and 13 Jbeta primers. Repertoires were generated with immunoSEQ multiplex PCR, while TCRdb's copy carries only in-frame clones and drops some. The sample comprises hundreds of thousands of clones, over 70% of which are singletons, and approximately 0.71% rests with the top ten. The sequenced sample was PBMCs. The receptors derive from a boy between 2 and 10 years old in good health and CMV-seronegative.

This clone was counted a single time. The DNA for the CDR3 is TGTGCCATCAGTGGTAGCAGAGAGACCCAGTACTTC. This translates into CAISGSRETQYF. This sequence joins TRBV10-3 and TRBJ2-5; D gene unclear. Trimming removed 4 bases from V and 4 bases from J, with 7 bases in between. This CDR3 spans 12 amino acids. CDR1 and CDR2 from the germline V gene are ENHRY and SYGVKD.

The rearrangement links TRBV19 to TRBJ2-1; D may be TRBD1 (5 bases). The CDR3 runs to 14 residues. Per the germline V gene, CDR1 is LNHDA and CDR2 is SQIVND (reference sequence). V was shortened by 7 bases and J by 7 bases, with 17 bases between the two germline ends. CDR3 loop: CASKGIKPGNEQFF. The CDR3 region has the DNA TGTGCCAGTAAGGGGATAAAACCCGGGAATGAGCAGTTCTTC.